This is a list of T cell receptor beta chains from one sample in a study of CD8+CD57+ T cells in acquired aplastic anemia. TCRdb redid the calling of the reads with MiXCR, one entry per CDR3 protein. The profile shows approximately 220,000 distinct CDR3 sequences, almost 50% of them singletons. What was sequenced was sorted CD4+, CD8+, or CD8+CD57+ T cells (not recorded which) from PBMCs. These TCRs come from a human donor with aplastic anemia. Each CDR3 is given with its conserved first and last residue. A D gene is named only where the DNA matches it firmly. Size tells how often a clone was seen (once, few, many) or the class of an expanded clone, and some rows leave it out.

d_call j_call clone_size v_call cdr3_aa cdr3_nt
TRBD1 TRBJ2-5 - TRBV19 CASSLTTGWFVQETQYF TGTGCCAGTAGTCTCACGACAGGGTGGTTCGTCCAAGAGACCCAGTACTTC
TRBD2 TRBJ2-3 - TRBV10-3 CAISRLAADTQYF TGTGCCATCAGTCGACTAGCGGCAGATACGCAGTATTTT
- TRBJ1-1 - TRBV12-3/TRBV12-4 CANSLQGYTEAFF TGTGCCAACAGTTTGCAGGGATACACTGAAGCTTTCTTT
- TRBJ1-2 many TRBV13 CASSSRGYGGYGYTF TGTGCCAGCAGCTCCCGCGGATACGGGGGATATGGCTACACCTTC
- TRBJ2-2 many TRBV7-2 CASSLVSGLSGELFF TGTGCCAGCAGCTTAGTTTCAGGGTTGAGCGGGGAGCTGTTTTTT
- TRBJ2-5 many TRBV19 CASSSGVTQETQYF TGTGCCAGTAGTAGCGGGGTGACCCAAGAGACCCAGTACTTC
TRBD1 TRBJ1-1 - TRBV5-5 CASSSPPTGVGTEAFF TGTGCCAGCAGCTCGCCCCCAACAGGGGTTGGCACTGAAGCTTTCTTT
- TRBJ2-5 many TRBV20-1 CSASGWEQETQYF TGCAGTGCTTCAGGGTGGGAACAAGAGACCCAGTACTTC
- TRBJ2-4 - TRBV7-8 CASSLPGPRIQYF TGTGCCAGCAGCTTACCGGGACCTCGCATTCAGTACTTC
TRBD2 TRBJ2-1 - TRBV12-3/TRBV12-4 CASRVLAGGHNEQFF TGTGCCAGCAGGGTACTAGCGGGGGGGCATAATGAGCAGTTCTTC
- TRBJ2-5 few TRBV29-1 CSVEWGQETQYF TGCAGCGTTGAGTGGGGCCAAGAGACCCAGTACTTC
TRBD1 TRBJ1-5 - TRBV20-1 CSARRRQGSNQPQHF TGCAGTGCTAGAAGGCGACAGGGTAGCAATCAGCCCCAGCATTTT
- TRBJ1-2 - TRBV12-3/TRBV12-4 CASSDSARGYTF TGTGCCAGCAGCGACAGCGCGAGAGGCTACACCTTC
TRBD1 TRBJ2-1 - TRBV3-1 CASSQGGQGAIEQFF TGTGCCAGCAGCCAGGGCGGACAGGGGGCAATTGAGCAGTTCTTC
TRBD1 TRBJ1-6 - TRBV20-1 CSATGQGYNSPLPF TGCAGTGCCACAGGACAGGGTTATAATTCACCCCTCCCCTTT
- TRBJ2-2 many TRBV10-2 CASSDPLDRYTGELFF TGCGCCAGCAGTGACCCCCTAGACAGGTACACCGGGGAGCTGTTTTTT
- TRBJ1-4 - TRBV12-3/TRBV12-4 CASSLRSGNEKLFF TGTGCCAGCAGTTTACGGTCGGGTAATGAAAAACTGTTTTTT
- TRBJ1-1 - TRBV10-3 CAISESVTGTEAFF TGTGCCATCAGTGAGTCAGTGACTGGCACTGAAGCTTTCTTC
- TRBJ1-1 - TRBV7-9 CASSPQDLVAFF TGTGCCAGCAGCCCACAGGACTTGGTTGCTTTCTTT
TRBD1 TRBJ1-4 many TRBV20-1 CSAREGQGNEKLFF TGCAGTGCTAGAGAGGGACAGGGGAATGAAAAACTGTTTTTT
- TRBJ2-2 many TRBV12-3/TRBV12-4 CASNRANTGELFF TGTGCCAGCAACAGAGCGAACACCGGGGAGCTGTTTTTT
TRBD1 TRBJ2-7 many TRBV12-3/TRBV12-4 CASSLRQGTAEQYF TGTGCCAGCAGTTTGAGACAGGGCACCGCCGAGCAGTACTTC
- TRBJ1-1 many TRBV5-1 CASSLVGTADEAFF TGCGCCAGCAGCTTGGTCGGGACGGCCGATGAAGCTTTCTTT
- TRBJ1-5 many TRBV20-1 CSGGGGWNQPQHF TGCAGTGGCGGGGGGGGTTGGAATCAGCCCCAGCATTTT
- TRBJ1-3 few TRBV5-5 CASSRDPATSGNTIYF TGTGCCAGCAGCAGGGACCCCGCGACCTCTGGAAACACCATATATTTT
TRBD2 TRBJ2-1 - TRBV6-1 CASGLGLADYNEQFF TGTGCCAGCGGTTTAGGACTAGCGGACTACAATGAGCAGTTCTTC
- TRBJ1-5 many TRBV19 CASSIRLGLNQPQHF TGTGCCAGTAGTATCCGCCTGGGGCTCAATCAGCCCCAGCATTTT
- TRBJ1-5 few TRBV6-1 CASSEGVSRNSNQPQHF TGTGCCAGCAGTGAAGGGGTCAGCCGAAATAGCAATCAGCCCCAGCATTTT
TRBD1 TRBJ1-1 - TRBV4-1 CASSQAGTGGATNTEAFF TGCGCCAGCAGCCAAGCTGGGACAGGGGGGGCTACGAACACTGAAGCTTTCTTT
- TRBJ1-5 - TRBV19 CASRDSPVVGQPQHF TGTGCCAGTAGGGACTCTCCAGTCGTTGGTCAGCCCCAGCATTTT
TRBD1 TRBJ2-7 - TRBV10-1 CASSDSRTGPYEQYF TGCGCCAGCAGTGATTCCCGGACAGGACCTTACGAGCAGTACTTC
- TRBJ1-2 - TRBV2 CASSERSAGSYGYTF TGTGCCAGCAGTGAACGTTCGGCAGGGAGCTATGGCTACACCTTC
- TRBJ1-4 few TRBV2 CASSEQTEKLFF TGTGCCAGCAGTGAACAGACTGAAAAACTGTTTTTT
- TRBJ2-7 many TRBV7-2 CASSLVSQNYEQYF TGTGCCAGCAGCTTAGTGTCCCAAAACTACGAGCAGTACTTC
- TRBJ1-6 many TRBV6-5 CASRTLRAGNSPLHF TGTGCCAGCAGAACACTCCGGGCGGGGAATTCACCCCTCCACTTT
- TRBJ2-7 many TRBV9 CASSATPGHYEQYF TGTGCCAGCAGCGCCACACCGGGGCACTACGAGCAGTACTTC
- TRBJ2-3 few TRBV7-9 CASRSRGEVEDTQYF TGTGCCAGCAGGAGTAGGGGGGAGGTCGAAGATACGCAGTATTTT
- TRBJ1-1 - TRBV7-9 CASSRAGTEVNTEAFF TGTGCCAGCAGCCGTGCCGGGACGGAAGTGAACACTGAAGCTTTCTTT
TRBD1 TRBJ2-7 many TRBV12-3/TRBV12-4 CASSSHRDRDYEQYF TGTGCCAGCAGTTCCCACCGGGACAGGGACTACGAGCAGTACTTC
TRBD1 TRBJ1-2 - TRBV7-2 CASSLGTGKGYGYTF TGTGCCAGCAGCTTAGGGACAGGGAAAGGGTATGGCTACACCTTC
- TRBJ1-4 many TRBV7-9 CASSFPLGRAQEKLFF TGTGCCAGCAGCTTCCCTCTTGGTAGAGCCCAAGAAAAACTGTTTTTT
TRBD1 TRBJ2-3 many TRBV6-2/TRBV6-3 CASSPDRNTDTQYF TGTGCCAGCAGCCCGGACAGGAACACAGATACGCAGTATTTT
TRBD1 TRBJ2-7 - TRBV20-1 CSAADRNEQYF TGCAGTGCAGCGGACAGGAACGAGCAGTACTTC
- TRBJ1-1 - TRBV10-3 CAITPTGNTEAFF TGTGCCATCACTCCGACAGGGAACACTGAAGCTTTCTTT
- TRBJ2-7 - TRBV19 CASSNGFGPYEQYF TGTGCCAGTAGCAACGGGTTTGGTCCCTACGAGCAGTACTTC